The sequence of this T cell receptor (beta chain) was determined in a study of blood T cell repertoires in COVID-19. TCRdb's copy holds only in-frame clones and misses some; the assay was immunoSEQ multiplex PCR. The profile shows approximately 70,000 clones, about 87% of them singletons. J was trimmed by 3 bases and V by 5 bases; bases with no gene match: 4. Germline V gene data show CDR1 as MDHEN and CDR2 as SYDVKM. This CDR3 is built from 14 residues. This clone was observed a single time. This receptor was obtained from an elderly woman with active COVID-19. This chain connects TRBV28 to TRBJ2-3, with 8 nucleotides matching TRBD2. The sample taken for sequencing was peripheral blood. CDR3 DNA sequence: TGTGCCAGCAGTCTCGGGAGGGCGACAGATACGCAGTATTTT. This codes for CASSLGRATDTQYF.